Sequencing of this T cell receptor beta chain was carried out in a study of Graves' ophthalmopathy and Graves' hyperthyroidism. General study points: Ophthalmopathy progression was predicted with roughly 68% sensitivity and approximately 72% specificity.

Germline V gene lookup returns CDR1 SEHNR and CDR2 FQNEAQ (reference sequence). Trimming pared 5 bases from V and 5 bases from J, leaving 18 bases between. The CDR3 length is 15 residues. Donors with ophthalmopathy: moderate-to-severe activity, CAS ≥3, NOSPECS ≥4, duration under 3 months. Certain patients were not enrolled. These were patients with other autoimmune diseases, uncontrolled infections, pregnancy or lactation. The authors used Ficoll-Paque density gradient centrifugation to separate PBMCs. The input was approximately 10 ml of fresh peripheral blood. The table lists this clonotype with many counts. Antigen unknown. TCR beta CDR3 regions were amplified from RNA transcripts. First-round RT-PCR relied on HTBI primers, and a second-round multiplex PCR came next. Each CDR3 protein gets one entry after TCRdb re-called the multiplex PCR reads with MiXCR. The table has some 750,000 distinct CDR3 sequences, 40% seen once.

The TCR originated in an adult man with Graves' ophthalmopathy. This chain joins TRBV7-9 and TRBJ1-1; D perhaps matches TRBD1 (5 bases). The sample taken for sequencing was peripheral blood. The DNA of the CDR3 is TGTGCCAGCAGCCCGTCCGGAGGGGTGGGAACTGAAGCTTTCTTT. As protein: CASSPSGGVGTEAFF.